Reported below is one T cell receptor beta chain. Its antigen remains undetermined. No per-base quality is available; no much larger clone lies one base away. This sample was taken from a study of T cells in localized non-small cell lung cancer (dated by TCRdb to the early 2020s). Concerning the study at large: The study examined T cell repertoires in a few hundred patients with early-stage NSCLC and compared tumors with uninvolved tumor-adjacent lungs. The cohort comprised 200 to 300 treatment-naïve NSCLC patients with resected, localized lung tumors. The mean age of the NSCLC patients was just over 65 years, with about 130 men and over 100 women. What the research found in general, with its limitations: Because multi-region tumor sequencing was not done, intratumor heterogeneity could not be ruled out. A median of 57 of the top 100 tumor clones turned up in the paired uninvolved adjacent lung, and about 28 of those clones also ranked among the top 100 of that same adjacent lung. Higher blood T cell density associated with longer overall survival, while higher adjacent-lung clonality associated with shorter survival. Uninvolved tumor-adjacent lung showed the highest T cell clonality, higher than tumor, which suggests more focused antigenic responses in the adjacent lung. Because the study design was exploratory, TCR variables were selected using unadjusted p-values without false-discovery rate correction.

From the cysteine through the phenylalanine, the CDR3 covers 14 amino acids. Just the 42-base CDR3 DNA is kept, in frame starting at base 1. At the junction V is shortened by 5 bases and J by 2 bases, with 12 bases in between. As encoded in the germline V gene, CDR1 is SGHAT while CDR2 is FQNNGV. TCR beta CDR3 regions were sequenced from DNA using the immunoSEQ Assay. The authors processed their data as follows. T cell density was computed as TCR beta template counts normalized to usable DNA estimated by amplifying housekeeping genes. Using the preseqR package, richness was estimated by extrapolating to 120,000 templates for tissue samples and 400,000 templates for PBMC samples. Clonality was defined by subtracting Pielou's evenness from one. Differential abundance testing on productive amino-acid clonotypes, with a minimum total count of 5 and an alpha of 0.1, was used to identify tissue-enriched TCRs. The Jaccard Index and the Morisita Overlap Index were used to measure repertoire overlap between compartments. GLIPH grouped TCR beta CDR3s together with public tetramer-defined viral CDR3s, and a viral motif had to include at least three viral sequences and show V-gene enrichment. TCRdb holds this immuneACCESS table with in-frame rearrangements only. Some clones are missing; in checked studies, unresolved V genes explain under half, and the rest has no known cause. That table furnishes V, J and clone size, whereas the DNA furnished D and trimming. This sample comprises around 16,000 clones, 89% of them detected only once. Clones ranked in the top ten supply 27% of the sample.

At diagnosis, peripheral blood, uninvolved tumor-adjacent lung and tumor were collected and stored as a combination of fresh-frozen and FFPE material. For TCR repertoire profiling, blood samples were analyzed as peripheral blood mononuclear cells. The V and J genes are TRBV11-2 and TRBJ1-1, with no D gene named confidently. The TCR was taken from a female donor at least 60 years old with stage III squamous cell lung carcinoma. Here the sequenced sample was peripheral blood, taken before any cancer treatment. Here is the DNA: TGTGCCAGCAGCCTTCGGGCAGGTAACACTGAAGCTTTCTTT. This translates into CASSLRAGNTEAFF.